This TCR beta chain was found in a study of post-analysis software for immune sequencing data. Study findings and constraints: With TRBV5-6, TRBV5-1 and TRBV20-1 included, 5 or 6 TRBV segments were more frequent in patients than in controls.

CDR3 length: 17 amino acids. Trimming cost V 5 bases and J 6 bases, with 24 bases left between them. Germline assignment: CDR1 SGHTA and CDR2 FQGNSA. Prepared libraries of TCR beta cDNA carried unique molecular identifiers. One entry per CDR3 protein, called by TCRdb with MiXCR from the PCR reads. Found here are hundreds of thousands of distinct CDR3 sequences, approximately 60% of them singletons; the top ten hold about 11%. In regard to this clonotype: The antigen remains undetermined.

The sequence was obtained from a girl between 2 and 10 years old with multiple sclerosis. The sequencing input was blood. The chain joins TRBV7-2 to TRBJ2-3, with a weak D call TRBD2 (6 bases). CDR3 DNA sequence: TGTGCCAGCAGCCCCGGCCGAGGTGGGGGAGGCCGCGATACGCAGTATTTT. Translated: CASSPGRGGGGRDTQYF.